The T cell receptor beta chain described here comes from a study of T-cell reconstitution after alpha-beta-depleted transplantation in children. A library of TCRbeta sequences, prepared with unique molecular identifiers, was generated. From the PCR reads, TCRdb called clonotypes with MiXCR, one entry per CDR3 protein. The data contain 100,000 to 130,000 distinct CDR3 sequences, 5% to 8% of them seen just once; the ten biggest clones take up 20% to 25%. Study-wide findings and caveats: T-cell numbers and diversity one year post-transplant derived largely from freshly generated T cells.

This clonotype was counted many times. The antigen remains unidentified. The V gene end was trimmed by 6 bases and the J gene end by 5 bases; junction bases not matched to a gene: 2. The CDR3 spans 14 residues. Germline lookup yields CDR1 ENHRY and CDR2 SYGVKD. The source material was PBMCs, mostly from graft donor cells, sampled 360 days after TCRalphabeta/CD19-depleted stem cell transplant. This clonotype was obtained from a male patient between 2 and 10 years old who had a stem cell transplant for acute lymphoblastic leukemia, so the T cells may come from the graft donor. The chain recombines TRBV10-3 with TRBJ1-5, with 12 bases fitting TRBD1. CDR3 in amino acids: CAIRGTGGDQPQHF. The CDR3 bases are TGTGCCATCAGGGGGACAGGGGGCGATCAGCCCCAGCATTTT.